This TCR beta chain was identified in a study of lymphopenia after photon versus proton radiotherapy. Overall study results and limits: Survival link was tested only in deceased patients; proton benefit remains a possibility. After the lymphocyte nadir, photon-treated repertoires showed oligoclonal expansion, especially of CD8+ Temra cells. Under photons, naive T cells and diversity fell while effector/memory populations rose.

The data were produced by immunoSEQ multiplex PCR, yet TCRdb's version contains in-frame clones alone and is incomplete. The table has about 24,000 clones, roughly 82% seen once; the top ten hold roughly 20%. This clone was detected once. Its target is unknown. CDR1 and CDR2 (germline): SGHTA, FQGNSA. V was clipped by 4 bases and J by 2 bases, with 17 bases between them. This CDR3 spans 16 amino acids. The sequenced sample was peripheral blood, obtained from a patient treated with proton-based radiotherapy. This sequence originates from a woman in her 70s with pancreatic cancer. This chain joins TRBV7-2 and TRBJ1-1; no clear D. CDR3 bases: TGTGCCAGCAGCTCGCGACCGGGAGGAACTAACACTGAAGCTTTCTTT. Its protein product is CASSSRPGGTNTEAFF.